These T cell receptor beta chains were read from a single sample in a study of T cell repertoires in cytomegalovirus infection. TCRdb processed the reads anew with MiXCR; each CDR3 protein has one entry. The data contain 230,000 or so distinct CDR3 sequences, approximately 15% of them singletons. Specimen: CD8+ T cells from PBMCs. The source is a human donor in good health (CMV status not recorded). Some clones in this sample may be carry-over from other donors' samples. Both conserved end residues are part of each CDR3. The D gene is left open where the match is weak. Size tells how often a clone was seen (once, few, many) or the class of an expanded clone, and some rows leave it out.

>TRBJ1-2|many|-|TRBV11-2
TGTGCCAGCAGCTTGAACGCGGGGGATGGCTACACCTTC
CASSLNAGDGYTF
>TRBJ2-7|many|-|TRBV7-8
TGTGCCAGCAGCTTAGCCCTAGTGGACGAGCAGTACTTC
CASSLALVDEQYF
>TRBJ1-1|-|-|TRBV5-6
TGTGCCAGCAGCTTGGCCTGGGAAGGGATGAACACTGAAGCTTTCTTT
CASSLAWEGMNTEAFF
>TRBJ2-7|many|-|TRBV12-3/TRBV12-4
TGTGCCAGCAGTTTTAAGACAGGCAGCTCCTACGAGCAGTACTTC
CASSFKTGSSYEQYF
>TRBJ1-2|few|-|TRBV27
TGTGCCAGCAGTCCCCTCCTCGGGGCGCGGGGCTACACCTTC
CASSPLLGARGYTF
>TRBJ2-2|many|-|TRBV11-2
TGTGCCAGCAGCCCTAGGGCTAAATTCGGGGAGCTGTTTTTT
CASSPRAKFGELFF
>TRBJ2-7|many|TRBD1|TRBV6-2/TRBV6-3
TGTGCCAGCAGCCCCACCGGGACAGGGGTCTACGAGCAGTACTTC
CASSPTGTGVYEQYF
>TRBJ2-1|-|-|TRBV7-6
TGTGCCAGCAGCTTGACAGGTAGAGACAATGAGCAGTTCTTC
CASSLTGRDNEQFF
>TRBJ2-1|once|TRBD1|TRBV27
TGTGCCAGCAGTTTTATAGGGGACAGAACCTACAATGAGCAGTTCTTC
CASSFIGDRTYNEQFF
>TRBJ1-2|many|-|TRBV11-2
TGTGCCAGCAGCCCACAGGGCGTCCCGAGGGATGGCTACACCTTC
CASSPQGVPRDGYTF
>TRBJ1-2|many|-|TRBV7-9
TGTGCCAGCAGCTTAGGAGGCACGGATAGCTTC
CASSLGGTDSF
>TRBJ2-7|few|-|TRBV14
TGTGCCAGCAGCCACAGTAAACCCTACGAGCAGTACTTC
CASSHSKPYEQYF
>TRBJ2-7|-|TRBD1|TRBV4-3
TGCGCCAGCAGCCAAGGCAACAGGGGGCCGGCCTACGAGCAGTACTTC
CASSQGNRGPAYEQYF
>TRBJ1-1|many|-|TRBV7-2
TGTGCCAGCAGCTTAGAGGGCGGGGGTATCGGGGACACTGAAGCTTTCTTT
CASSLEGGGIGDTEAFF
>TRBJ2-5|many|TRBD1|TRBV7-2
TGTGCCAGCAGCCCACCAGGGACAGGAGCTTCACAAGAGACCCAGTACTTC
CASSPPGTGASQETQYF
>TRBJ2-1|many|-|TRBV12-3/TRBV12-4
TGTGCCAGCAGTTTAGCAGAGAATGAGCAGTTCTTC
CASSLAENEQFF
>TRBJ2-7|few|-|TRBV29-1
TGCAGCGTTGAAGAGGATACTCCCTACGAGCAGTACTTC
CSVEEDTPYEQYF
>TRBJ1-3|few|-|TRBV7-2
TGTGCCAGCAGCACCACAGGGCTTTCTGGAAACACCATATATTTT
CASSTTGLSGNTIYF
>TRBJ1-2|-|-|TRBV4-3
TGCGCCAGCAGCCAAGATCCGACAGGCGCTGATGGCTACACCTTC
CASSQDPTGADGYTF
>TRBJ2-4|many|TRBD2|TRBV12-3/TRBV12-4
TGTGCCAGCAGTCCATCGACTAGCGGGATTTCCCGAGGCAAAAACATTCAGTACTTC
CASSPSTSGISRGKNIQYF
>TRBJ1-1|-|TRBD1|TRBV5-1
TGCGCCAGCAGCTGGGGGGGACAGGATGGGATGAACACTGAAGCTTTCTTT
CASSWGGQDGMNTEAFF
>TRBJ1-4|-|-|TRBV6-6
TGTGCCAGCAGTCAACAGGGACCTAATGAAAAACTGTTTTTT
CASSQQGPNEKLFF
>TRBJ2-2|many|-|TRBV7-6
TGTGCCAGCAGCTTCACCGTTGGCAGGGGTGACGGGGAGCTGTTTTTT
CASSFTVGRGDGELFF
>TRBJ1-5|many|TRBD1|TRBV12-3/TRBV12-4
TGTGCCAGCAGCACAGGGGCAGGTAATCAGCCCCAGCATTTT
CASSTGAGNQPQHF
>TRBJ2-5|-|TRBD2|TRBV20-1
TGCAGTGCTAGAGTTACTACTAGCGGGGGGGGTATGGAGACCCAGTACTTC
CSARVTTSGGGMETQYF
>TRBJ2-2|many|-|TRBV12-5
TGTGCTAGTGGCACTGGTCGCAGACCCTTAAACACCGGGGAGCTGTTTTTT
CASGTGRRPLNTGELFF
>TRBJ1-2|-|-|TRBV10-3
TGTGCCATCAGTGAGCTTTTTGAGACGGGCGGCTACACCTTC
CAISELFETGGYTF
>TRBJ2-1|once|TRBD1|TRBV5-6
TGTGCCAGCAGCCAGGGGGTTACCAATGAGCAGTTCTTC
CASSQGVTNEQFF
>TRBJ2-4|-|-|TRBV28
TGTGCCAGCAGGGACTGGGTGGACATTCAGTACTTC
CASRDWVDIQYF
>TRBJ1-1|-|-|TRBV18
TGTGCCAGCTCAAAGGGAGGGTTCACTGAAGCTTTCTTT
CASSKGGFTEAFF
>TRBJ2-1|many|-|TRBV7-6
TGTGCCAGCAGCTTAGCGCCAAGCCATGAGCAGTTCTTC
CASSLAPSHEQFF
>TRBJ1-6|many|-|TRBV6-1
TGTGCCAGCAGTACCGATATGGACGGGAGCTCCTATAATTCACCCCTCCACTTT
CASSTDMDGSSYNSPLHF
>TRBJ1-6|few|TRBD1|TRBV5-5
TGTGCCAGCAGCTTGGCCCCGACAGGGGTAGGGAATTCACCCCTCCACTTT
CASSLAPTGVGNSPLHF
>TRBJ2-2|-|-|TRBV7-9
TGTGCCAGCAGAAATCCCGAGCCGGGACGGACCGGGGAGCTGTTTTTT
CASRNPEPGRTGELFF
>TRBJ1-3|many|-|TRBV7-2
TGTGCCAGCAGCTTAGATCCAGGGGCTGGAAACACCATATATTTT
CASSLDPGAGNTIYF
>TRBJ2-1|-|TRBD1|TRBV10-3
TGTGCCATCAGCAAGACAGGGGAAGATTACAATGAGCAGTTCTTC
CAISKTGEDYNEQFF
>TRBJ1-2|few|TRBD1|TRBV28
TGTGCCAGCAGTCCGAACCACAGGGGGCGCAACTATGGCTACACCTTC
CASSPNHRGRNYGYTF
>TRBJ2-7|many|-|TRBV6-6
TGTGCCAGCACTTATTCCGCCTCAGGGGCCTACGAGCAGTACTTC
CASTYSASGAYEQYF
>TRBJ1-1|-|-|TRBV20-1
TGCAGTGCTAGAGATCTGGTGGGGCGCTGGGAGACTGAAGCTTTCTTT
CSARDLVGRWETEAFF
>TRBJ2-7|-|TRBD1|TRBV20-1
TGCAGTGCTTACCCGACAGGGCCCTCCTACGAGCAGTACTTC
CSAYPTGPSYEQYF
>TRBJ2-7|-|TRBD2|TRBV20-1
TGCAGTGCTAGGGGACTAGCGGAGTCCTACGAGCAGTACTTC
CSARGLAESYEQYF
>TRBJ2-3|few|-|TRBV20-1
TGCAGTGCTAACGCGAGGACAGACTTCACAGATACGCAGTATTTT
CSANARTDFTDTQYF
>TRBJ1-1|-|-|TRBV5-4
TGTGCCAGCAGCGCTCCAGAGAACACTGAAGCTTTCTTT
CASSAPENTEAFF
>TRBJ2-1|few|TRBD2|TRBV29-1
TGCAGCGTTGAAGGACTAGCGGGGGGCCTCACCTCCTACAATGAGCAGTTCTTC
CSVEGLAGGLTSYNEQFF
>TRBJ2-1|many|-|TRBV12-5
TGTGCTAGTGGTTTGGTACTTGATACGACTCGTAGCTCCTACAATGAGCAGTTCTTC
CASGLVLDTTRSSYNEQFF
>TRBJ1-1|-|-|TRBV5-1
TGCGCCAGCAGTGGGTCGCAGGATAACACTGAAGCTTTCTTT
CASSGSQDNTEAFF